Following are 6 T cell receptor beta chains from one sample sequenced in a study of cytomegalovirus exposure and HLA in healthy donors. The PCR ran on 60 Vbeta and 13 Jbeta primers. Method: immunoSEQ multiplex PCR; TCRdb's copy keeps in-frame clones and lacks some. The sample shows approximately 180,000 clones, 70% to 85% of them seen only once. The sample consisted of PBMCs. These receptors were taken from a woman aged 25 to 39 in good health and CMV-seropositive.

The CDR3 here is CASSLGPLRTEAFF. In nucleotides, the CDR3 is TGTGCCAGCAGCTTAGGGCCTCTTCGAACTGAAGCTTTCTTT. V is TRBV7-6 and J is TRBJ1-1; no clear D. Trimming stripped 1 base from V and 5 bases from J, with 11 bases between. The CDR3 is 14 amino acids. CDR1 and CDR2 (germline): SGHVS, FNYEAQ.

This sequence joins TRBV15 and TRBJ1-5, with TRBD1 as a possible D gene (5 bases). The germline gives CDR1 LNHNV, CDR2 YYDKDF (reference sequence). The germline V and J ends were trimmed by 3 bases and 0 bases, with 6 bases remaining between them. This CDR3 has 14 residues. The CDR3 bases are TGTGCCACCAGCAGGGACATTAGCAATCAGCCCCAGCATTTT. Its protein is CATSRDISNQPQHF.

The chain is built from TRBV7-2 and TRBJ2-6; no clear D gene. From germline, CDR1 is SGHTA and CDR2 FQGNSA. Trimming pared 5 bases from V and 0 bases from J, leaving 11 bases between. The CDR3 totals 16 residues. DNA for the CDR3: TGTGCCAGCAGCCTTCGGTCGGTCTCTGGGGCCAACGTCCTGACTTTC. It specifies CASSLRSVSGANVLTF.

The chain employs TRBV2 and TRBJ1-6; D unresolved. Trimming took off 2 bases at V and 10 bases at J, with 3 bases between the two ends. The CDR3 is 11 residues long. Per the germline V gene, CDR1 is SNHLY and CDR2 is FYNNEI. For the CDR3, the DNA is TGTGCCAGCAGTGAACCGTCACCCCTCCACTTT. Translating it yields CASSEPSPLHF.

The DNA for the CDR3 is TGTGCCAGCAGTTACGGCGGTGCAGGAAACACCATATATTTT. It specifies CASSYGGAGNTIYF. The J gene is TRBJ1-3, the V gene TRBV6-6; D remains unclear. The CDR3 is made up of 14 amino acids. Trimming left V 2 bases short and J 4 bases short, with 9 bases between. The germline CDR1 and CDR2 sequences are MNHNY and SVGAGI (reference sequence).

The chain is built from TRBV12-5 and TRBJ2-7; 7 nucleotides line up with TRBD1. The trim removed 6 bases at V and 6 bases at J, leaving 8 bases unmatched. Looked up from germline, CDR1 is LGHNT and CDR2 is FRNRAP. The CDR3 is 13 residues long. The CDR3 DNA reads as TGTGCTAGTGGGGATACAGGGGTGGCCGAGCAGTACTTC. It specifies CASGDTGVAEQYF.